A single sample gave rise to the 19 T cell receptor beta chains below, sequenced in a study of technical replicates of blood from a few donors. Some clones are missing from TCRdb's copy, which holds only in-frame ones; the method was immunoSEQ multiplex PCR. The table lists tens of thousands of clones, about 94% of them singletons, with about 0.37% in the top ten. What was sequenced was T cells isolated from PBMCs. These receptors were collected from a human donor in good health.

CDR3 nucleotide sequence: TGTGCCTGGAGATCGGAGAGCCCGATCGGCACAGATACGCAGTATTTT. It yields the protein CAWRSESPIGTDTQYF. The chain couples TRBV30 to TRBJ2-3; D not certain. The CDR3 consists of 16 residues. Trimming stripped 3 bases from V and 1 base from J, with 17 bases between. From germline, CDR1 is GTSNPN and CDR2 SVGIG (reference sequence). Based on the CDR3 plus reference TRBV30 and TRBJ2-3, the full variable domain is SQTIHQWPATLVQPVGSPLSLECTVEGTSNPNLYWYRQAAGRGLQLLFYSVGIGQISSEVPQNLSASRPQDRQFILSSKKLLLSDSGFYLCAWRSESPIGTDTQYFGPGTRLTVL.

The chain recombines TRBV4-2 with TRBJ1-5, with TRBD1 matching 9 bases. V trimming: 0 bases; J trimming: 6 bases; junction bases outside the gene matches: 6. CDR1 and CDR2 (germline): LGHNA, YNFKEQ. The CDR3 is made up of 16 amino acids. CDR3 coding DNA: TGTGCCAGCAGCCAAGAAATTGGACAGGGGATTCAGCCCCAGCATTTT. Translated, it gives CASSQEIGQGIQPQHF.

J is TRBJ2-7 and V is TRBV6-5; unclear D gene. This CDR3 spans 13 amino acids. Trimming shortened V by 5 bases and J by 0 bases, and 8 bases separated the two germline ends. Germline loops: CDR1 MNHEY, CDR2 SVGAGI. CDR3 sequence reads: CASSRLASYEQYF. CDR3 in DNA: TGTGCCAGCAGTCGATTAGCCTCCTACGAGCAGTACTTC.

This chain joins TRBV2 and TRBJ1-1; no reliable D call. This CDR3 has 16 amino acids. The V end was cut by 0 bases, the J end by 5 bases, with 16 bases between. Germline V gives CDR1 SNHLY, CDR2 FYNNEI. The CDR3 spells CASSEALRPLGTEAFF. CDR3 DNA: TGTGCCAGCAGTGAAGCGCTTCGCCCCCTCGGGACTGAAGCTTTCTTT.

The genes are TRBV4-1 and TRBJ2-7; D perhaps matches TRBD1 (6 bases). The CDR3 has 13 amino acids. Trimming shortened V by 5 bases and J by 3 bases, and 11 bases separated the two germline ends. Germline lookup yields CDR1 MGHRA and CDR2 YSYEKL. The CDR3 region is CASSSGVYYEQYF. As DNA, the CDR3 is TGCGCCAGCAGCTCAGGGGTCTACTACGAGCAGTACTTC.

V gene TRBV6-1 combines with J gene TRBJ2-2; tentative D call: TRBD1 (5 bases). The CDR3 totals 14 residues. In germline, CDR1 is MNHNS, CDR2 SASEGT. Between the trimmed V and J ends, which lost 3 bases and 2 bases, there was a span of 7 bases. For the CDR3, the DNA is TGTGCCAGCAGTGAGTGGGGCAACACCGGGGAGCTGTTTTTT. Its translation is CASSEWGNTGELFF.

J is TRBJ2-7 and V is TRBV7-8; weak D call: TRBD1 (6 bases). This CDR3 spans 14 amino acids. Germline V gene data show CDR1 as SGHVS and CDR2 as FQNEAQ. Trimming took 7 bases from V and 0 from J, leaving 13 bases between them. The CDR3: CASTRQVLSYEQYF. CDR3 nucleotides: TGTGCCAGCACCAGACAGGTTCTCTCCTACGAGCAGTACTTC.

The chain uses TRBV6-6 and TRBJ2-3, with 8 bases aligning to TRBD2. Germline V lookup: CDR1 MNHNY, CDR2 SVGAGI (reference sequence). After removal of 3 bases from V and 5 bases from J, the junction contained 10 bases not matched to a gene. CDR3 size: 16 residues. CDR3 loop: CASSYWSGSGGDTQYF. Here the CDR3 DNA reads TGTGCCAGCAGTTATTGGAGCGGGAGTGGTGGAGATACGCAGTATTTT.

This chain uses TRBV9 with TRBJ2-7, with D possibly being TRBD2 (5 bases). The CDR3 consists of 16 residues. CDR1 and CDR2 (germline): SGDLS, YYNGEE. V was pared by 0 bases and J by 0 bases, with 13 bases between. The CDR3 is CASSVGFSAVSYEQYF. The CDR3 nucleotides are TGTGCCAGCAGCGTAGGGTTTAGCGCCGTCTCCTACGAGCAGTACTTC.

The V gene is TRBV4-2, the J gene TRBJ2-1, with TRBD2 matching over 13 bases. Germline V lookup: CDR1 LGHNA, CDR2 YNFKEQ. CDR3 length equals 17 residues. Trimming at V came to 0 bases and at J to 8 bases, leaving 7 bases not matched to a gene. This chain's CDR3 is CASSQDGRTSGSDEQFF. DNA of the CDR3: TGTGCCAGCAGCCAAGACGGGCGGACTAGCGGGAGCGATGAGCAGTTCTTC.

In its sample, this clone was seen once. The chain employs TRBV2 and TRBJ1-5; 7 bases are a match to TRBD1. Germline V gene lookup returns CDR1 SNHLY and CDR2 FYNNEI. The V and J ends lost 7 bases and 3 bases, in that order; junction bases with no gene match: 6. CDR3 length equals 14 residues. Written as DNA, the CDR3 is TGTGCCAGCATCCGGGACAGCTTCAATCAGCCCCAGCATTTT. Amino acids: CASIRDSFNQPQHF.

This clone was detected only once. The rearrangement links TRBV7-9 to TRBJ2-1, with no clear D. The germline V and J ends were trimmed by 1 base and 15 bases, with 13 bases remaining between them. Germline V CDR1 and CDR2: SEHNR, FQNEAQ (reference sequence). The CDR3 spans 12 residues. This CDR3 reads CASSLGLGNLFF. The CDR3 DNA reads TGTGCCAGCAGCTTAGGGCTAGGTAATCTGTTCTTC.

The rearrangement links TRBV7-2 to TRBJ2-1; D perhaps matches TRBD2 (5 bases). Germline CDR1 is SGHTA and CDR2 is FQGNSA. CDR3 length: 17 residues. Trimming took off 2 bases at V and 0 bases at J, with 14 bases between the two ends. The CDR3 is CASSLRIAGFSYNEQFF. CDR3 bases: TGTGCCAGCAGCTTAAGGATCGCGGGCTTCTCCTACAATGAGCAGTTCTTC. Based on the CDR3 plus reference TRBV7-2 and TRBJ2-1, the full variable domain is GAGVSQSPSNKVTEKGKDVELRCDPISGHTALYWYRQSLGQGLEFLIYFQGNSAPDKSGLPSDRFSAERTGGSVSTLTIQRTQQEDSAVYLCASSLRIAGFSYNEQFFGPGTRLTVL.

This chain links TRBV5-6 with TRBJ2-5; D might be TRBD1 (5 bases). Trimming cost V 5 bases and J 1 base, with 12 bases left between them. Germline lookup yields CDR1 SGHDT and CDR2 YYEEEE. The CDR3 has 14 amino acids. The CDR3, as DNA: TGTGCCAGCAGACGGCAGGGTATCCAAGAGACCCAGTACTTC. Protein product: CASRRQGIQETQYF. Variable domain in full (rest from reference TRBV5-6 and TRBJ2-5): DAGVTQSPTHLIKTRGQQVTLRCSPKSGHDTVSWYQQALGQGPQFIFQYYEEEERQRGNFPDRFSGHQFPNYSSELNVNALLLGDSALYLCASRRQGIQETQYFGPGTRLLVL.

This clone was picked up a small number of times. The chain recombines TRBV7-2 with TRBJ2-1; perhaps TRBD2 as D (5 bases). The germline V and J ends were trimmed by 5 bases and 10 bases, with 12 bases remaining between them. This CDR3 is built from 12 residues. The germline gives CDR1 SGHTA, CDR2 FQGNSA. CDR3 protein: CASSPRSGEQFF. The CDR3 DNA follows: TGTGCCAGCAGCCCGAGGTCGGGGGAGCAGTTCTTC.

This clone was counted between two and nine times. V and J are TRBV28 and TRBJ1-1, with a tentative D call TRBD1 (5 bases). CDR3 length: 12 residues. The ends were cut back, 6 bases at V and 11 bases at J, with 16 bases in the middle. Looked up from germline, CDR1 is MDHEN and CDR2 is SYDVKM. The CDR3 reads CASSTGTYVAFF. The CDR3 nucleotides read TGTGCCAGCAGCACGGGGACTTACGTTGCTTTCTTT.

In its sample, this clone was seen once. The V call is TRBV6-6, the J call TRBJ1-1, with TRBD1 as a possible D gene (6 bases). This CDR3 contains 11 residues. Germline V gene sequence: CDR1 MNHNY, CDR2 SVGAGI (reference sequence). Deletions cut 6 bases from V and 8 bases from J, with 10 bases between. Written as DNA, the CDR3 is TGTGCCAGCAGGGACAGATCAGAAGCTTTCTTT. Protein: CASRDRSEAFF.

Details on this clone: Germline and junction disagree at one end, which may indicate a read error. This sequence joins TRBV7-9 and TRBJ2-1; D uncertain. Germline loops: CDR1 SEHNR, CDR2 FQNEAQ (reference sequence). The CDR3 consists of 12 residues. Written as DNA, the CDR3 is TGTGCCAGCACCTTAGTCGGGAATGAGCAGTTCTTC. Translation gives CASTLVGNEQFF.

The gene calls are TRBV7-9 and TRBJ2-2; the match to TRBD2 covers 8 bases. Germline V gene sequence: CDR1 SEHNR, CDR2 FQNEAQ (reference sequence). The J segment lost 0 bases and the V segment lost 1 base, leaving 7 bases of the junction unmatched. CDR3 size: 18 residues. The CDR3 DNA reads TGTGCCAGCAGCTTAGGCCTCGCGGGAGGAGCGAACACCGGGGAGCTGTTTTTT. Translated: CASSLGLAGGANTGELFF.